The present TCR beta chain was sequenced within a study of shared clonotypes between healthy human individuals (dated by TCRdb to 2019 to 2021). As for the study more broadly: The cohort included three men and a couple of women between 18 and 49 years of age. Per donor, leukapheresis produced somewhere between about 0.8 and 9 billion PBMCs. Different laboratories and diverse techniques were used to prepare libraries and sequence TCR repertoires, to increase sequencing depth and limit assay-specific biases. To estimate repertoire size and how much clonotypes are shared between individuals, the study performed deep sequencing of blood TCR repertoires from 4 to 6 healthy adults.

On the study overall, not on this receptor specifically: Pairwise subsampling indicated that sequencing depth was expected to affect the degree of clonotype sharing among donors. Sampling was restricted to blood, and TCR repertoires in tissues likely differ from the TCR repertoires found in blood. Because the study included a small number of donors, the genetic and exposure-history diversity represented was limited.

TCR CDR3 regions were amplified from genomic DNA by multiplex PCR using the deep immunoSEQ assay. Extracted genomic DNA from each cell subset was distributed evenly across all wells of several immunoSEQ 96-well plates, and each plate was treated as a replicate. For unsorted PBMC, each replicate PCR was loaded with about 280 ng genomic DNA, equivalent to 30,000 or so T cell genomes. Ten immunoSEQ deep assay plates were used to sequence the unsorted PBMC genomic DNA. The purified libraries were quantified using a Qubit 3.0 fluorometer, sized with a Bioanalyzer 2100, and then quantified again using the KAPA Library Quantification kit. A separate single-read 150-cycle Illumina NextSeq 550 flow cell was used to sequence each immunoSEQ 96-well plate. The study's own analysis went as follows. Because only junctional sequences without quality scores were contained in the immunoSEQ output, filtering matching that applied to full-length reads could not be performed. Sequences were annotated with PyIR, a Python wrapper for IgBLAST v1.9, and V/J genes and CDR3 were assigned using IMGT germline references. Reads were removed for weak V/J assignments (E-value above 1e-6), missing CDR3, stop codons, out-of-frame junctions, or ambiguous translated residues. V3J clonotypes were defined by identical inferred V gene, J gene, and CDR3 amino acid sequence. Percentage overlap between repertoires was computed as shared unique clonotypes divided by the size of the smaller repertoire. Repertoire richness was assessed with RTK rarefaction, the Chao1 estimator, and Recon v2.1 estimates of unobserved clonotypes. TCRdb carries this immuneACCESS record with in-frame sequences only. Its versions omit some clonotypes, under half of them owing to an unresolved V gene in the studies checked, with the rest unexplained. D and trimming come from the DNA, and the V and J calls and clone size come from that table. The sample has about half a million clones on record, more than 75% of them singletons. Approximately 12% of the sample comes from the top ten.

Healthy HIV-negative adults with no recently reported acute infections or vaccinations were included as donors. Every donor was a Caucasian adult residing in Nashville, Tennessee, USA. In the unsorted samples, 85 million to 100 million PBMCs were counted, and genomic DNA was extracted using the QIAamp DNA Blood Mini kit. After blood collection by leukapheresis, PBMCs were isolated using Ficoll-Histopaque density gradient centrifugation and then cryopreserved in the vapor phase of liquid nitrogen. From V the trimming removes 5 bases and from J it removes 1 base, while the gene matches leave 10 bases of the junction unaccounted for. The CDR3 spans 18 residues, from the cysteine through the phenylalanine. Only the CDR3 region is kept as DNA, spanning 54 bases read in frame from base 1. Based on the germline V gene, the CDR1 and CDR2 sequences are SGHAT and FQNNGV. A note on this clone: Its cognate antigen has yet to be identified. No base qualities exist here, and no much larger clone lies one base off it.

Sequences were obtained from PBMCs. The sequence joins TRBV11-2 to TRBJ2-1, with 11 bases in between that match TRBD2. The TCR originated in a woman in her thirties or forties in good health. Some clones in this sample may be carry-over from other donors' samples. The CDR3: CASSPAMGLAVSYNEQFF. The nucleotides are TGTGCCAGCAGCCCCGCAATGGGACTAGCGGTTTCCTACAATGAGCAGTTCTTC.